The 32 T cell receptor beta chains reported below all come from one sample, sequenced in a study of long-term antiretroviral therapy in people with HIV. Researchers report immunoSEQ v3.0 was run at survey level. The method was immunoSEQ multiplex PCR; TCRdb's version includes in-frame clones alone and lacks a portion of them. Of 45,000 or so clones detected, more than 90% appear once; the ten largest clones hold less than 3%. The material was unsorted PBMCs, obtained 3.7 years after starting antiretroviral therapy. The receptors stem from a woman in her 50s with HIV.

The gene calls are TRBV5-1 and TRBJ2-2; the D is unclear. The CDR3 has 14 residues. Trimming left V 2 bases short and J 6 bases short, with 11 bases between. Germline V gene data show CDR1 as SGHRS and CDR2 as YFSETQ. The CDR3 sequence: CASSLSRLSGELFF. In nucleotides, the CDR3 is TGCGCCAGCAGCTTAAGCAGGTTGTCCGGGGAGCTGTTTTTT.

The chain couples TRBV30 to TRBJ2-7; D uncertain. The germline gives CDR1 GTSNPN, CDR2 SVGIG (reference sequence). This CDR3 region has 12 residues. V was pared by 8 bases and J by 0 bases, with 11 bases between. This CDR3 reads CALSESSYEQYF. As DNA, the CDR3 is TGTGCCCTGTCCGAGTCCTCCTACGAGCAGTACTTC.

This rearrangement joins TRBV4-1 to TRBJ1-5, with TRBD1 identical over 10 bases. The CDR3 has 15 residues. Germline CDR1 MGHRA, CDR2 YSYEKL. After removal of 1 base from V and 6 bases from J, the junction contained 3 bases not matched to a gene. The CDR3 sequence: CASSQVRTGGQPQHF. CDR3 DNA: TGCGCCAGCAGCCAAGTACGGACAGGGGGTCAGCCCCAGCATTTT.

This clone showed up just once. This rearrangement joins TRBV7-3 to TRBJ2-3, with D perhaps given as TRBD1 or TRBD2 (6 bases each). V was cut by 0 bases and J by 3 bases, with 16 bases left in between. The CDR3 covers 17 residues. Germline V gene lookup returns CDR1 SGHTA and CDR2 FQGTGA. CDR3 DNA sequence: TGTGCCAGCAGCTTAACGGTGAACGGGGGCAAGACAGATACGCAGTATTTT. Its translation is CASSLTVNGGKTDTQYF.

This chain joins TRBV18 and TRBJ1-5, with a tentative D call TRBD1 (6 bases). Trimming took off 4 bases at V and 5 bases at J, with 9 bases between the two ends. The germline V gene encodes CDR1 KGHSH and CDR2 LQKENI. The CDR3 totals 13 residues. The CDR3 loop reads CASSRGGDQPQHF. The CDR3 bases are TGTGCCAGCTCACGGGGGGGCGATCAGCCCCAGCATTTT. Full variable domain (rest looked up from reference TRBV18 and TRBJ1-5): NAGVMQNPRHLVRRRGQEARLRCSPMKGHSHVYWYRQLPEEGLKFMVYLQKENIIDESGMPKERFSAEFPKEGPSILRIQQVVRGDSAAYFCASSRGGDQPQHFGDGTRLSIL.

The chain combines TRBV7-9 with TRBJ1-6, with 7 bases lining up with TRBD1. Germline CDR1 and CDR2: SEHNR and FQNEAQ (reference sequence). This CDR3 region has 13 residues. The ends lost 8 bases at V and 6 bases at J; junction bases unmatched: 4. The CDR3 DNA is TGTGCCAGCCGGACAGGCCTTAATTCACCCCTCCACTTT. Its protein is CASRTGLNSPLHF.

The rearrangement links TRBV5-8 to TRBJ1-5; weak D call: TRBD1 (6 bases). The CDR3 has 16 residues. CDR1 and CDR2 from the germline V gene are SGHTS and YDEGEE. The germline V and J ends were trimmed by 1 base and 7 bases, with 18 bases remaining between them. CDR3 residues: CASSLRTIQGEQPQHF. The DNA of the CDR3 is TGTGCCAGCAGCTTGAGGACCATACAGGGCGAGCAGCCCCAGCATTTT.

The chain has TRBV11-2 and TRBJ1-2; 7 nucleotides agree with TRBD1. The trim removed 5 bases at V and 4 bases at J, leaving 7 bases unmatched. The CDR3 extends over 14 amino acids. Per germline, CDR1 SGHAT and CDR2 FQNNGV. In DNA, the CDR3 is TGTGCCAGCAGCGGAGGGAGGGGGCCCTATGGCTACACCTTC. It codes for CASSGGRGPYGYTF.

This chain connects TRBV7-9 to TRBJ2-5; D is undetermined. Germline CDR1 and CDR2: SEHNR and FQNEAQ (reference sequence). Trimming removed 1 base at V and 2 bases at J, with 11 bases between. The length of the CDR3 is 15 residues. CDR3: CASSLVPRLQETQYF. CDR3 sequence (DNA): TGTGCCAGCAGCTTAGTGCCCAGATTACAAGAGACCCAGTACTTC. The full variable domain, its missing parts supplied by reference TRBV7-9 and TRBJ2-5, is DTGVSQNPRHKITKRGQNVTFRCDPISEHNRLYWYRQTLGQGPEFLTYFQNEAQLEKSRLLSDRFSAERPKGSFSTLEIQRTEQGDSAMYLCASSLVPRLQETQYFGPGTRLLVL.

V gene TRBV5-1 combines with J gene TRBJ2-5, with a weak D call TRBD1 (6 bases). From germline, CDR1 is SGHRS and CDR2 YFSETQ. This CDR3 is 15 amino acids long. The V end was cut by 0 bases, the J end by 0 bases, with 9 bases between. This CDR3 is CASSLVRGYQETQYF. CDR3 in DNA: TGCGCCAGCAGCTTGGTCAGGGGATACCAAGAGACCCAGTACTTC.

The chain links TRBV6-1 to TRBJ2-7; possibly TRBD1 for D (8 bases). The CDR3 spans 15 residues. CDR1 and CDR2 (germline): MNHNS, SASEGT. Deletions cut 9 bases from V and 0 bases from J, with 18 bases between. The CDR3 loop is CASNRGGASSYEQYF. In nucleotides, the CDR3 is TGTGCCAGTAACAGGGGGGGTGCTAGCTCCTACGAGCAGTACTTC.

The rearrangement joins TRBV5-6 to TRBJ2-7; 10 bases are shared with TRBD2. Germline V lookup: CDR1 SGHDT, CDR2 YYEEEE. The ends lost 0 bases at V and 3 bases at J; junction bases unmatched: 9. The CDR3 runs 17 residues. CDR3 residues: CASSLAPSGGRFYEQYF. CDR3 coding DNA: TGTGCCAGCAGCTTGGCTCCTAGCGGGGGTCGATTCTACGAGCAGTACTTC.

The CDR3, as DNA: TGTGCCTGGAGAGGGGTTCCCTCGGGGGAGCAGTTCTTC. Its protein is CAWRGVPSGEQFF. The chain employs TRBV30 and TRBJ2-1, with D possibly called TRBD1 or TRBD2 (5 bases each). From germline, CDR1 is GTSNPN and CDR2 SVGIG (reference sequence). With 3 bases removed from V and 10 bases from J, the gap between germline ends came to 16 bases. The CDR3 is made up of 13 amino acids. Looking up the rest from reference TRBV30 and TRBJ2-1 gives the full variable domain: SQTIHQWPATLVQPVGSPLSLECTVEGTSNPNLYWYRQAAGRGLQLLFYSVGIGQISSEVPQNLSASRPQDRQFILSSKKLLLSDSGFYLCAWRGVPSGEQFFGPGTRLTVL.

This chain connects TRBV5-6 to TRBJ1-2, with D possibly TRBD1 on 5 matching bases. Trimming cost V 6 bases and J 8 bases, with 20 bases left between them. The CDR3 loop spans 14 amino acids. Per germline, CDR1 SGHDT and CDR2 YYEEEE. In DNA, the CDR3 is TGTGCCAGCATCGGCGGACGGGGGGTAATGGGCTACACCTTC. Translated, it gives CASIGGRGVMGYTF. Looking up the rest from reference TRBV5-6 and TRBJ1-2 gives the full variable domain: DAGVTQSPTHLIKTRGQQVTLRCSPKSGHDTVSWYQQALGQGPQFIFQYYEEEERQRGNFPDRFSGHQFPNYSSELNVNALLLGDSALYLCASIGGRGVMGYTFGSGTRLTVV.

This sequence joins TRBV19 and TRBJ2-7, with no clear D. Looked up from germline, CDR1 is LNHDA and CDR2 is SQIVND (reference sequence). V was shortened by 4 bases and J by 1 base, with 14 bases between the two germline ends. There are 15 residues in the CDR3. CDR3 residues: CASSKGTGFSYEQYF. CDR3 nucleotides: TGTGCCAGTAGTAAAGGTACCGGGTTTTCCTACGAGCAGTACTTC.

V usage is TRBV10-1 and J usage is TRBJ2-3; TRBD2 aligns across 7 bases. The germline gives CDR1 WNHNN, CDR2 SYGVQD (reference sequence). Unmatched junction bases numbered 5, after V lost 6 bases and J lost 2 bases. The CDR3 length is 14 residues. The CDR3 sequence: CASRKAGNTDTQYF. DNA for the CDR3: TGCGCCAGCAGAAAAGCGGGGAACACAGATACGCAGTATTTT.

V and J are TRBV10-3 and TRBJ1-2; D uncertain. The CDR3 spans 16 residues. Per the germline V gene, CDR1 is ENHRY and CDR2 is SYGVKD. V lost 0 bases and J 8 bases, leaving 19 bases between the germline ends. In nucleotides, the CDR3 is TGTGCCATCAGTGAGTCACGAGGGATAGAGCCCCAAGGCTACACCTTC. Translating gives CAISESRGIEPQGYTF.

This chain joins TRBV5-4 and TRBJ1-1; 10 bases are shared with TRBD1. J was trimmed by 3 bases and V by 2 bases; bases with no gene match: 1. The germline gives CDR1 SGHNT, CDR2 YYREEE (reference sequence). This CDR3 has 14 residues. The CDR3 is CASSLGTGDTEAFF. The CDR3 region has the DNA TGTGCCAGCAGCTTAGGGACAGGGGACACTGAAGCTTTCTTT. Filled out from reference TRBV5-4 and TRBJ1-1, the complete variable domain reads ETGVTQSPTHLIKTRGQQVTLRCSSQSGHNTVSWYQQALGQGPQFIFQYYREEENGRGNFPPRFSGLQFPNYSSELNVNALELDDSALYLCASSLGTGDTEAFFGQGTRLTVV.

The V gene is TRBV29-1, the J gene TRBJ1-3; D uncertain. The ends were cut back, 4 bases at V and 0 bases at J, with 13 bases in the middle. This CDR3 is 15 amino acids long. Germline V gives CDR1 SQVTM, CDR2 ANQGSEA. The CDR3 region is CSVGSGGYSGNTIYF. Written as DNA, the CDR3 is TGCAGCGTTGGGTCAGGCGGCTACTCTGGAAACACCATATATTTT. Supplemented by reference TRBV29-1 and TRBJ1-3, the full variable domain reads SAVISQKPSRDICQRGTSLTIQCQVDSQVTMMFWYRQQPGQSLTLIATANQGSEATYESGFVIDKFPISRPNLTFSTLTVSNMSPEDSSIYLCSVGSGGYSGNTIYFGEGSWLTVV.

The chain couples TRBV6-5 to TRBJ2-7; D is uncertain. The length of the CDR3 is 13 residues. Germline-derived CDR1 and CDR2 are MNHEY and SVGAGI. Trimming pared 4 bases from V and 3 bases from J, leaving 10 bases between. For the CDR3, the DNA is TGTGCCAGCAGTTCCATTGACCGCTACGAGCAGTACTTC. It codes for CASSSIDRYEQYF.

V usage is TRBV10-1 and J usage is TRBJ1-3; tentative D call: TRBD1 (5 bases). Germline loops: CDR1 WNHNN, CDR2 SYGVQD (reference sequence). CDR3 size: 13 residues. Trimming took 8 bases from V and 3 from J, leaving 11 bases between them. CDR3 coding DNA: TGCGCCAGCCAGACAGCCGGTGGAAACACCATATATTTT. Translation: CASQTAGGNTIYF.

The gene calls are TRBV6-5 and TRBJ1-6, with D uncertain. The CDR3 has 12 amino acids. The germline gives CDR1 MNHEY, CDR2 SVGAGI. With 7 bases removed from V and 8 bases from J, the gap between germline ends came to 9 bases. The CDR3: CASKDGDSPLHF. The DNA of the CDR3 is TGTGCCAGCAAAGACGGTGATTCACCCCTCCACTTT.

The gene calls are TRBV9 and TRBJ2-3, with D unresolved. The CDR3 extends over 13 amino acids. V was trimmed by 1 base and J by 4 bases, leaving 7 bases between them. CDR1 and CDR2 from the germline V gene are SGDLS and YYNGEE. As DNA, the CDR3 is TGTGCCAGCAGCGTATTTGGGCCAGATACGCAGTATTTT. It is translated as CASSVFGPDTQYF.

This rearrangement joins TRBV27 to TRBJ1-5; D possibly corresponds to TRBD1 (5 bases). Germline values: CDR1 MNHEY, CDR2 SMNVEV (reference sequence). CDR3 length: 17 amino acids. V dropped 9 bases and J dropped 1 base, with 22 bases sitting between them. CDR3 in DNA: TGTGCCAGTATCCCCTTCTCCGGGGCGCTGAGCAATCAGCCCCAGCATTTT. Its translation is CASIPFSGALSNQPQHF.

The rearrangement uses TRBV18 and TRBJ2-2; tentatively, D is TRBD1 (6 bases). V gave up 0 bases and J gave up 1 base, with 9 bases separating them. The CDR3 contains 16 residues. Per germline, CDR1 KGHSH and CDR2 LQKENI. CDR3 loop: CASSPPTGLNTGELFF. CDR3 nucleotide sequence: TGTGCCAGCTCACCACCGACAGGATTGAACACCGGGGAGCTGTTTTTT.

This chain joins TRBV19 and TRBJ1-5; D perhaps matches TRBD1 (5 bases). From germline, CDR1 is LNHDA and CDR2 SQIVND (reference sequence). V was pared by 3 bases and J by 6 bases, with 15 bases between. The length of the CDR3 is 15 residues. The CDR3 DNA reads TGTGCCAGTAGTATGAACCGCCAGGGAGGTCAGCCCCAGCATTTT. Translating gives CASSMNRQGGQPQHF.

The CDR3 loop is CASSQRGVMGKNIQYF. The CDR3 DNA is TGTGCCAGCAGTCAAAGAGGGGTCATGGGGAAAAACATTCAGTACTTC. This chain joins TRBV2 and TRBJ2-4; D is tentatively TRBD1 or TRBD2 (5 bases each). V was cut by 5 bases and J by 4 bases, with 18 bases left in between. The CDR3 is 16 amino acids. CDR1 SNHLY and CDR2 FYNNEI come from the germline V gene.

V is TRBV6-1 and J is TRBJ1-5; no clear D gene. CDR1 and CDR2 (germline): MNHNS, SASEGT. Trimming pared 7 bases from V and 6 bases from J, leaving 7 bases between. This CDR3 region has 11 residues. The CDR3 region has the DNA TGTGCCAGCAAGTTTAGTCAGCCCCAGCATTTT. Translating it yields CASKFSQPQHF.

J is TRBJ2-5 and V is TRBV11-1, with 8 positions matching TRBD2. Germline V CDR1 and CDR2: SGHAT, FQDESV (reference sequence). V was clipped by 5 bases and J by 6 bases; unmatched bases: 20. The CDR3 has 18 residues. The CDR3 spells CASSPRGGPGPLQQTQYF. The DNA for the CDR3 is TGTGCCAGCAGCCCCCGGGGGGGACCGGGGCCCTTGCAACAGACCCAGTACTTC.

The chain combines TRBV7-9 with TRBJ1-2, with unresolved D. With 4 bases removed from V and 3 bases from J, the gap between germline ends came to 9 bases. The germline V gene encodes CDR1 SEHNR and CDR2 FQNEAQ (reference sequence). The length of the CDR3 is 13 residues. For the CDR3, the DNA is TGTGCCAGCAGCTCCTCGCTCGACTATGGCTACACCTTC. This gives the protein CASSSSLDYGYTF.

The V call is TRBV7-2, the J call TRBJ2-1; TRBD1 might be the D (5 bases). The CDR3 runs to 13 residues. From germline, CDR1 is SGHTA and CDR2 FQGNSA. The V gene lost 5 bases and the J gene lost 10 bases, with 15 bases spanning the gap. CDR3 protein: CASSPQMRTEQFF. CDR3 sequence (DNA): TGTGCCAGCAGCCCCCAAATGAGGACAGAGCAGTTCTTC.

The chain combines TRBV6-6 with TRBJ1-5; TRBD1 matches 8 bases. The trim removed 6 bases at V and 5 bases at J, leaving 6 bases unmatched. The CDR3 totals 14 residues. Germline assignment: CDR1 MNHNY and CDR2 SVGAGI (reference sequence). The CDR3 loop is CASSQGQGDQPQHF. CDR3 bases: TGTGCCAGCAGCCAAGGACAGGGAGATCAGCCCCAGCATTTT.